The TCR beta chain under discussion was sequenced for a study of cytomegalovirus exposure and HLA in healthy donors. The PCR ran on 60 Vbeta and 13 Jbeta primers. Some clones are missing from TCRdb's copy, which holds only in-frame ones; the method was immunoSEQ multiplex PCR. The sample includes roughly 220,000 clones, around 85% of them seen just once. Note on this clone: Its antigen is currently unknown.

V trimming: 6 bases; J trimming: 6 bases; junction bases outside the gene matches: 6. This CDR3 has 13 amino acids. CDR1 is MNHEY, CDR2 SMNVEV, per germline (reference sequence). The study's findings and limits: Researchers catalogued about 160 TCR beta chains as cytomegalovirus-associated.

The TCR comes from a man over 45 in good health and CMV-seronegative. V is TRBV27 and J is TRBJ2-7; TRBD1 matches at 9 bases. Sequencing was carried out using PBMCs. The CDR3 nucleotides are TGTGCCAGCAGAAAGGGACAGGGCAGCGAGCAGTACTTC. Its protein product is CASRKGQGSEQYF.